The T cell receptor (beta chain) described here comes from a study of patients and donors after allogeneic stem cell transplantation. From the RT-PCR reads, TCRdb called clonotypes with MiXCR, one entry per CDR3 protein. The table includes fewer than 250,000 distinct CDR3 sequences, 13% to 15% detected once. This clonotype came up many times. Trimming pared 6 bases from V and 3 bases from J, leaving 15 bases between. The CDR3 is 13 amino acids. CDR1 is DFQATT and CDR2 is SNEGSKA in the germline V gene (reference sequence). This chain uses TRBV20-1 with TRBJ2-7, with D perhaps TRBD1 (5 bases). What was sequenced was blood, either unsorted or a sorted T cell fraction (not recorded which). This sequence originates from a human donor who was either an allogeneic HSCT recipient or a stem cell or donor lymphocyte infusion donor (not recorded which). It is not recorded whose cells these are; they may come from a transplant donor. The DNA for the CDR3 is TGCAGTGCAAAGGACGGCGGACACTACGAGCAGTACTTC. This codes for CSAKDGGHYEQYF.